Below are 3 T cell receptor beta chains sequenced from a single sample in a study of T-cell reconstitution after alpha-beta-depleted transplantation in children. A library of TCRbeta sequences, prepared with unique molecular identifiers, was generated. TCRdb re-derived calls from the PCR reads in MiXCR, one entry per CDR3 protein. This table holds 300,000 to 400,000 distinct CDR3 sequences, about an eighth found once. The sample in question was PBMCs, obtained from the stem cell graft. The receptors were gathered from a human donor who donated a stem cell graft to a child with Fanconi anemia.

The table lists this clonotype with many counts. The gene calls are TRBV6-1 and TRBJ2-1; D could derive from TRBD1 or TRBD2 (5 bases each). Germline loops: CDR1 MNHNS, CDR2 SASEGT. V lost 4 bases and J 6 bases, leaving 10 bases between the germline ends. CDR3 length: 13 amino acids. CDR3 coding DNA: TGTGCCAGCAGTGTCGGGGCCCCCAATGAGCAGTTCTTC. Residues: CASSVGAPNEQFF.

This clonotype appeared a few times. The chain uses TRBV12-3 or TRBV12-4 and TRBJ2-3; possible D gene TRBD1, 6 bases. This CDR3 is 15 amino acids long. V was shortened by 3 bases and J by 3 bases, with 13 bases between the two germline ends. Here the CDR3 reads CASSFGTGSTDTQYF. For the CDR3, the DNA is TGTGCCAGCAGTTTTGGAACAGGGTCGACAGATACGCAGTATTTT.

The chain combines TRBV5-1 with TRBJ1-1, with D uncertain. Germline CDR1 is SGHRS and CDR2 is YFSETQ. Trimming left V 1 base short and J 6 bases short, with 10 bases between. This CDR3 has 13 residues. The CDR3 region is CASSLTLAAEAFF. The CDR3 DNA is TGCGCCAGCAGCTTGACCCTGGCGGCTGAAGCTTTCTTT.